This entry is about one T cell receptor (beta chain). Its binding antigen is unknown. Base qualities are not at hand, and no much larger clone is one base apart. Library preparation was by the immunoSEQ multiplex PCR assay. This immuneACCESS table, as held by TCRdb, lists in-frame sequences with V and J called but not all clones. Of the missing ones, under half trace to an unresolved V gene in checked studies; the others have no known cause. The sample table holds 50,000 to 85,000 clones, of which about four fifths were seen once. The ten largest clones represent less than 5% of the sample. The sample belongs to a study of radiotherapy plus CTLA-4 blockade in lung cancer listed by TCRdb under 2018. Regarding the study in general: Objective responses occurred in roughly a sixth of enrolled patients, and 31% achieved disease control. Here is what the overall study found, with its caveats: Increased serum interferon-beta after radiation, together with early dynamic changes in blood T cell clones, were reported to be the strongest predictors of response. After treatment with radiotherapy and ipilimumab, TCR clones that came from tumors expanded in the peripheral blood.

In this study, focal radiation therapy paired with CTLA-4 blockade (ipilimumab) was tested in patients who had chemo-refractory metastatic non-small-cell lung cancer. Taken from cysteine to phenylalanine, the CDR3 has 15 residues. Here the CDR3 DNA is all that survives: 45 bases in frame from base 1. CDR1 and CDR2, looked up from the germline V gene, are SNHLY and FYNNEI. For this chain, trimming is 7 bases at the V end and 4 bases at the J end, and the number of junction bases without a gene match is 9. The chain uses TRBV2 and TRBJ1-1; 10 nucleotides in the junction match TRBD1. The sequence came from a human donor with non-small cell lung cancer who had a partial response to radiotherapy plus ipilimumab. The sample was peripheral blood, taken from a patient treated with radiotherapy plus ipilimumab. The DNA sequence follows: TGTGCCAGCACCGGGACAGGGGTAATGGTCACTGAAGCTTTCTTT. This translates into CASTGTGVMVTEAFF.